This TCR beta chain is drawn from a study of T cell responses to AZD1222 COVID-19 vaccine. Clones were read by immunoSEQ multiplex PCR, and TCRdb kept only the in-frame ones, dropping some. The sample holds some 170,000 clones, 85% to 95% seen once. Germline V gene lookup returns CDR1 SNHLY and CDR2 FYNNEI. Trimming took off 7 bases at V and 6 bases at J, with 10 bases between the two ends. The CDR3 runs to 11 residues. The sample consisted of peripheral blood, taken on day 0 of AZD1222 vaccination. The chain has TRBV2 and TRBJ2-7; D possibly corresponds to TRBD2 (7 bases). This sequence was found in an adult in good health. The CDR3 coding sequence is TGTGCCAGCACGGGGGGCCTCGAGCAGTACTTC. This translates into CASTGGLEQYF.